The rows below give T cell receptor beta chains drawn from one sample of a study of blood T cell repertoires in COVID-19. Data came from immunoSEQ multiplex PCR; TCRdb stores just in-frame clones and leaves some out. The data contain roughly 250,000 clones, 70% to 90% of them seen just once; the ten biggest clones take up roughly 2%. Sample: peripheral blood. These receptors all come from a woman aged 40 to 50 who had recovered from COVID-19. CDR3s include the opening cysteine and the closing phenylalanine or tryptophan. The D gene is left open where the match is weak. Clone size is not always given. Where it is, it says once, few, many or a class for expanded clones.

>.|TRBV2|TRBD2|18|TRBJ2-3
CASSDPWTSGGSTDTQYF
TGTGCCAGCAGTGACCCGTGGACTAGCGGGGGCTCTACGGATACGCAGTATTTT
>once|TRBV11-2|.|12|TRBJ2-7
CASSLARYEQYF
TGTGCCAGCAGCTTAGCCCGCTACGAGCAGTACTTC
>.|TRBV2|TRBD1|16|TRBJ2-7
CASSVGPGQGSYEQYF
TGTGCCAGCAGTGTAGGACCGGGACAGGGGTCCTACGAGCAGTACTTC
>.|TRBV10-3|.|14|TRBJ2-7
CAISGLGLPGEQYF
TGTGCCATCAGTGGGCTGGGACTCCCTGGGGAGCAGTACTTC
>.|TRBV6-6|.|13|TRBJ1-1
CASTRQAVSQGFF
TGTGCCAGCACCAGACAGGCCGTTAGTCAAGGTTTCTTT
>once|TRBV15|.|18|TRBJ2-1
CATSRVPVRSPNYNEQFF
TGTGCCACCAGCAGAGTCCCGGTCCGGTCGCCCAATTACAATGAGCAGTTCTTC
>.|TRBV7-3|.|15|TRBJ2-7
CASSLLFDKREEQYF
TGTGCCAGCAGCTTATTGTTCGACAAGAGGGAGGAGCAGTACTTC
>.|TRBV19|.|19|TRBJ1-5
CASSIAGGSLGGSNQPQHF
TGTGCCAGTAGTATAGCGGGGGGCAGCCTCGGGGGAAGCAATCAGCCCCAGCATTTT
>.|TRBV7-2|TRBD2|16|TRBJ2-7
CASSLTGTSGPYEQYF
TGTGCCAGCAGCTTGACCGGGACTAGCGGTCCCTACGAGCAGTACTTC
>.|TRBV19|.|16|TRBJ2-3
CASRSHGTLSTDTQYF
TGTGCCAGTAGATCCCACGGGACACTGAGCACAGATACGCAGTATTTT
>.|TRBV5-1|TRBD1|17|TRBJ1-4
CASSSRQGAGTNEKLFF
TGCGCCAGCAGCTCGAGACAGGGGGCTGGCACTAATGAAAAACTGTTTTTT
>once|TRBV15|.|15|TRBJ2-5
CATSSRRDIRETQYF
TGTGCCACCAGCTCGAGAAGGGACATCAGGGAGACCCAGTACTTC
>.|TRBV3-1/TRBV3-2|TRBD1|16|TRBJ1-4
CASSLTWGQPNEKLFF
TGTGCCAGCAGCCTTACATGGGGACAGCCTAATGAAAAACTGTTTTTT
>.|TRBV5-6|TRBD1|16|TRBJ1-1
CASSLPRQGMNTEAFF
TGTGCCAGCAGCTTGCCCAGACAGGGGATGAACACTGAAGCTTTCTTT
>.|TRBV15|TRBD1|16|TRBJ1-3
CATNSGTGGPGNTIYF
TGTGCCACTAATTCCGGGACAGGGGGCCCTGGAAACACCATATATTTT
>.|TRBV19|TRBD1|14|TRBJ1-1
CASQLDRVNTEAFF
TGTGCCAGTCAACTTGACAGGGTGAACACTGAAGCTTTCTTT
>.|TRBV19|.|14|TRBJ1-4
CASSIREANEKLFF
TGTGCCAGTAGTATCAGGGAAGCTAATGAAAAACTGTTTTTT
>.|TRBV19|.|13|TRBJ1-3
CASSIPQRGTIYF
TGTGCCAGTAGTATCCCCCAACGGGGCACCATATATTTT
>once|TRBV10-3|.|11|TRBJ2-7
CATQRVSEQYF
TGTGCCACCCAACGGGTTTCCGAGCAGTACTTC
>.|TRBV6-2/TRBV6-3|.|17|TRBJ1-2
CASSYALGSTSNYGYTF
TGTGCCAGCAGTTACGCGCTCGGGTCCACTTCTAACTATGGCTACACCTTC
>many|TRBV11-3|TRBD2|15|TRBJ2-7
CASSLGGSLNYEQYF
TGTGCCAGCAGCTTGGGCGGGAGCTTGAACTACGAGCAGTACTTC
>.|TRBV20-1|.|11|TRBJ2-7
CSAGDFAEQYF
TGCAGTGCTGGGGACTTCGCCGAGCAGTACTTC
>.|TRBV29-1|.|14|TRBJ2-3
CSVFEPKGGDTQYF
TGCAGCGTTTTCGAACCCAAGGGGGGGGATACGCAGTATTTT
>once|TRBV27|.|14|TRBJ1-2
CASSSRARGYGYTF
TGTGCCAGCAGCTCCAGGGCTAGGGGCTATGGCTACACCTTC
>.|TRBV10-3|.|13|TRBJ1-2
CAISRDNIYGYTF
TGTGCCATCAGTCGGGACAACATCTATGGCTACACCTTC
>.|TRBV4-3|TRBD2|21|TRBJ2-1
CASSQAAEGGIAGAWGHEQFF
TGCGCCAGCAGCCAAGCCGCCGAGGGCGGGATAGCGGGAGCGTGGGGTCATGAGCAGTTCTTC
>.|TRBV13|.|16|TRBJ2-2
CASSLGRVGNTGELFF
TGTGCCAGCAGCTTAGGCAGGGTCGGGAACACCGGGGAGCTGTTTTTT
>.|TRBV15|.|17|TRBJ1-1
CATSRERKSSWDTEAFF
TGTGCCACCAGCAGAGAACGCAAATCTAGTTGGGACACTGAAGCTTTCTTT
>.|TRBV15|.|15|TRBJ1-5
CATSRGERPNQPQHF
TGTGCCACCAGCAGAGGGGAGCGCCCCAATCAGCCCCAGCATTTT
>.|TRBV5-6|TRBD1|13|TRBJ2-1
CASSFPGGVEQFF
TGTGCCAGCAGCTTCCCAGGGGGCGTTGAGCAGTTCTTC
>.|TRBV6-6|.|16|TRBJ1-5
CASSYLGIGGTQPQHF
TGTGCCAGCAGTTATCTCGGTATCGGGGGAACTCAGCCCCAGCATTTT
>.|TRBV30|.|14|TRBJ1-2
CAWLRHGENYGYTF
TGTGCCTGGCTAAGACACGGGGAAAACTATGGCTACACCTTC
>.|TRBV5-1|TRBD1|16|TRBJ2-1
CASSLPGQGRDNEQFF
TGCGCCAGCAGCTTACCGGGACAGGGCCGGGACAATGAGCAGTTCTTC
>.|TRBV2|.|14|TRBJ1-5
CASTRGQPGGPQHF
TGTGCCAGCACCCGCGGACAACCCGGCGGGCCCCAGCATTTT
>.|TRBV27|.|14|TRBJ1-4
CASSLISTNEKLFF
TGTGCCAGCAGTTTAATTAGCACTAATGAAAAACTGTTTTTT
>.|TRBV27|.|13|TRBJ1-2
CASSFKPNYGYTF
TGTGCCAGCAGTTTTAAGCCCAACTATGGCTACACCTTC
>.|TRBV19|TRBD1|15|TRBJ1-4
CASRTPTGGNEKLFF
TGTGCCAGTAGGACACCGACAGGGGGAAATGAAAAACTGTTTTTT
>.|TRBV5-1|.|16|TRBJ2-3
CASSLAPGLDTDTQYF
TGCGCCAGCAGCTTGGCCCCGGGACTCGACACAGATACGCAGTATTTT
>.|TRBV6-5|TRBD1|14|TRBJ1-1
CASSQQGGNTEAFF
TGTGCCAGCAGTCAACAGGGGGGGAACACTGAAGCTTTCTTT
>.|TRBV19|TRBD1|15|TRBJ1-6
CASSIRTGSGSPLHF
TGTGCCAGTAGTATCCGGACAGGGTCTGGATCACCCCTCCACTTT
>.|TRBV12-3/TRBV12-4|.|13|TRBJ2-2
CASNVQFTGELFF
TGTGCCAGCAACGTACAGTTCACCGGGGAGCTGTTTTTT
>.|TRBV25-1|.|12|TRBJ2-1
CASSHSHNEQFF
TGTGCCAGCAGCCATTCCCACAATGAGCAGTTCTTC
>.|TRBV19|.|13|TRBJ1-2
CASSPNGGYGYTF
TGTGCCAGTAGCCCTAACGGGGGCTATGGCTACACCTTC
>.|TRBV7-9|TRBD1|14|TRBJ2-7
CASSSTGATYEQYF
TGTGCCAGCAGCTCGACAGGGGCCACCTACGAGCAGTACTTC
>.|TRBV27|.|14|TRBJ1-5
CASSLSMSNQPQHF
TGTGCCAGCAGTTTATCTATGAGCAATCAGCCCCAGCATTTT
>.|TRBV6-2/TRBV6-3|TRBD1|14|TRBJ1-5
CASSYPGQHQPQHF
TGTGCCAGCAGTTACCCGGGACAGCATCAGCCCCAGCATTTT
>.|TRBV5-1|TRBD1|15|TRBJ1-1
CASSPPTGTNTEAFF
TGCGCCAGCAGTCCGCCGACAGGGACTAACACTGAAGCTTTCTTT
>.|TRBV7-3|.|13|TRBJ2-1
CASSLTRSNEQFF
TGTGCCAGCAGCCTGACTAGGTCCAATGAGCAGTTCTTC
>.|TRBV7-2|.|15|TRBJ2-1
CASSFEGLYYNEQFF
TGTGCCAGCAGCTTTGAGGGCTTGTACTACAATGAGCAGTTCTTC
>.|TRBV7-3|TRBD2|17|TRBJ2-5
CASSSGTSGERWETQYF
TGTGCCAGCAGCTCCGGGACTAGCGGAGAGAGGTGGGAGACCCAGTACTTC
>.|TRBV5-8|.|13|TRBJ2-2
CASTLWRGGELFF
TGTGCCAGCACTCTGTGGCGGGGCGGGGAGCTGTTTTTT